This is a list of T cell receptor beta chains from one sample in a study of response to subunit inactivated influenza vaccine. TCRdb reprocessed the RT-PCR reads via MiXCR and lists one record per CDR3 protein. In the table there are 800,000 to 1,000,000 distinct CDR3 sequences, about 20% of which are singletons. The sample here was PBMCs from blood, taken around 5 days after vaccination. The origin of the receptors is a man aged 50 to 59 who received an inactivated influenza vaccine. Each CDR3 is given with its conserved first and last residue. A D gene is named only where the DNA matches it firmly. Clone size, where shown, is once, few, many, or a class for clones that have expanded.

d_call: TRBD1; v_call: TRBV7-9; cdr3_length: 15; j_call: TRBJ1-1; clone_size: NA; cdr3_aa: CASSKTGGEGTEAFF; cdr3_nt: TGTGCCAGCAGCAAGACAGGGGGCGAGGGCACTGAAGCTTTCTTT
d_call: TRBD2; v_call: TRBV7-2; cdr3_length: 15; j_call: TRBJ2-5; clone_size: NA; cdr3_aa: CASSLGPSGGQTQYF; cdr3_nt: TGTGCCAGCAGCTTGGGGCCTAGCGGGGGTCAGACCCAGTACTTC
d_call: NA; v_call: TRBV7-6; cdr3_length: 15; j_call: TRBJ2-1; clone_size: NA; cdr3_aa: CASSRVLEGYNEQFF; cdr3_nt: TGTGCCAGCAGCCGCGTCTTGGAGGGTTACAATGAGCAGTTCTTC
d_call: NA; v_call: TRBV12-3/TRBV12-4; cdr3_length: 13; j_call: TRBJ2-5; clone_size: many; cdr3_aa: CASSVDRGETQYF; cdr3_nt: TGTGCCAGCAGTGTGGACAGAGGGGAGACCCAGTACTTC
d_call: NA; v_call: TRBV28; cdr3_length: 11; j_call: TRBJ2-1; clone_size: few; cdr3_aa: CASSPFNEQFF; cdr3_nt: TGTGCCAGCAGTCCATTTAATGAGCAGTTCTTC
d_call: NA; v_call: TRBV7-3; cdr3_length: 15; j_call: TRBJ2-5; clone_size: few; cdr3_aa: CASSLTGSNGETQYF; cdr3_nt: TGTGCCAGCAGCCTTACAGGATCCAATGGAGAGACCCAGTACTTC
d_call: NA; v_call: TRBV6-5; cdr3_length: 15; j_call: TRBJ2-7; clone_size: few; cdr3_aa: CASSYAGPSSYEQYF; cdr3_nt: TGTGCCAGCAGTTATGCGGGCCCCAGCTCCTACGAGCAGTACTTC
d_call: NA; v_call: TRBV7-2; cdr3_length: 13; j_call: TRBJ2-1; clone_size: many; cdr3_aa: CASSFRLQVEQFF; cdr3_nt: TGTGCCAGCAGCTTCCGTTTACAAGTCGAGCAGTTCTTC
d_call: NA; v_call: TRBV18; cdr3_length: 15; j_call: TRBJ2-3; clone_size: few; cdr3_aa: CASSPQVGGTDTQYF; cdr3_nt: TGTGCCAGCTCACCACAGGTCGGCGGCACAGATACGCAGTATTTT
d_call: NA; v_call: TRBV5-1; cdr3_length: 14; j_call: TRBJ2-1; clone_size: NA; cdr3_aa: CASSERTGRDEQFF; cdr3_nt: TGCGCCAGCAGCGAGCGGACAGGGAGGGATGAGCAGTTCTTC
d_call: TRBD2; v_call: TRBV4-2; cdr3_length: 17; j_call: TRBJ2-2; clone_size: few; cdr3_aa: CASSAELAGINTGELFF; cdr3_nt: TGTGCCAGCAGCGCGGAACTAGCGGGGATTAACACCGGGGAGCTGTTTTTT
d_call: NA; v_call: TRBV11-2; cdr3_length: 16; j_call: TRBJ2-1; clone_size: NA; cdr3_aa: CASSFTQRGYYNEQFF; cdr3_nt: TGTGCCAGCAGCTTTACTCAACGGGGGTACTACAATGAGCAGTTCTTC
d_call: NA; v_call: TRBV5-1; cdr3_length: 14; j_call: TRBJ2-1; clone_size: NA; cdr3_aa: CASSLNLRGNEQFF; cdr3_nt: TGCGCCAGCAGCTTGAACCTTAGGGGTAATGAGCAGTTCTTC
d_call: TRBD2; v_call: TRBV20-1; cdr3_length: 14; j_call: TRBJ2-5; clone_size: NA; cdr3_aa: CSAFPLAGVETQYF; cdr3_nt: TGCAGTGCTTTCCCCCTAGCGGGGGTTGAGACCCAGTACTTC
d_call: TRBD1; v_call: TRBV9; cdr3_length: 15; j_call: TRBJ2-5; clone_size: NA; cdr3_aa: CASSAGTGTQETQYF; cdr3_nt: TGTGCCAGCAGCGCTGGGACAGGGACTCAAGAGACCCAGTACTTC
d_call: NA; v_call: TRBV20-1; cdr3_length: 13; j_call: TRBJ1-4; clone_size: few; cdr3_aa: CSARDHFLEKLFF; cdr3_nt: TGCAGTGCTAGAGATCACTTCTTGGAAAAACTGTTTTTT
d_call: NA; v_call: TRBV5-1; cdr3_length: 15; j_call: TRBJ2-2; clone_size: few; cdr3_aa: CASRVSAPNTGELFF; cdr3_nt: TGCGCCAGCAGAGTTTCGGCTCCGAACACCGGGGAGCTGTTTTTT
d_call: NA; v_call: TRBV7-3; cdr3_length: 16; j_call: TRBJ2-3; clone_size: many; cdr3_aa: CASSLTASGGTDTQYF; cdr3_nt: TGTGCCAGCAGCTTAACCGCGAGCGGAGGAACAGATACGCAGTATTTT
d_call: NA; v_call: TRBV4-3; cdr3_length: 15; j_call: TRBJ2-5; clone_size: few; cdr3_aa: CASSQAFPGGETQYF; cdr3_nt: TGCGCCAGCAGCCAAGCTTTTCCTGGCGGAGAGACCCAGTACTTC
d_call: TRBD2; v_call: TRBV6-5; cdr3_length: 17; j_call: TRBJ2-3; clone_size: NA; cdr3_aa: CASSFPTSGKETDTQYF; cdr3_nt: TGTGCCAGCAGTTTCCCCACTAGCGGGAAAGAAACAGATACGCAGTATTTT
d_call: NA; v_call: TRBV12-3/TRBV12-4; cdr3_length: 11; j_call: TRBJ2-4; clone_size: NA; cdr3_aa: CASSLAGWSYF; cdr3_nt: TGTGCCAGCAGTTTAGCAGGCTGGTCGTACTTC
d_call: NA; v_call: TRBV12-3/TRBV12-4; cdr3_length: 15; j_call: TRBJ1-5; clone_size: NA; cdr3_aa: CASSRTGITGQPQHF; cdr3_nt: TGTGCCAGCAGTCGCACAGGGATAACGGGTCAGCCCCAGCATTTT
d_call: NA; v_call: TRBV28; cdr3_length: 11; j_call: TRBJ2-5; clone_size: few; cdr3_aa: CAIFPEETQYF; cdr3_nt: TGTGCCATCTTTCCCGAAGAGACCCAGTACTTC
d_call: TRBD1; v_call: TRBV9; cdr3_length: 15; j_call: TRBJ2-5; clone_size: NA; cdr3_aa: CASSVQTGGQEAQYF; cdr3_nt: TGTGCCAGCAGCGTACAGACAGGGGGCCAGGAGGCCCAGTACTTC
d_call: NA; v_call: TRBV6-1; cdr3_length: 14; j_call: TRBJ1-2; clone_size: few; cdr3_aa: CASSPGAGNYGYTF; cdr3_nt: TGTGCCAGCAGTCCAGGGGCAGGAAACTATGGCTACACCTTC
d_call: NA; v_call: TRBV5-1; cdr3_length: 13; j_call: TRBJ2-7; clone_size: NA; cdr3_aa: CASSLEPKGEQYF; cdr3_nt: TGCGCCAGCAGCCTGGAACCAAAGGGGGAGCAGTACTTC
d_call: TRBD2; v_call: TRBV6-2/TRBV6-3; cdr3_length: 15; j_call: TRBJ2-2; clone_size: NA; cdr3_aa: CASMSLAENTGELFF; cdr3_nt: TGTGCCAGCATGTCCCTAGCGGAGAACACCGGGGAGCTGTTTTTT
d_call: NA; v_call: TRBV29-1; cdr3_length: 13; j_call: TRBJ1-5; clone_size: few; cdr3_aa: CSVEQGSNQPQHF; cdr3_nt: TGCAGCGTTGAACAGGGTAGCAATCAGCCCCAGCATTTT
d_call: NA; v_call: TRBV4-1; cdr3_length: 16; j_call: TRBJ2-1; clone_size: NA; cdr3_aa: CASSPGRTRPYNEQFF; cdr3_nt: TGCGCCAGCAGCCCAGGGCGGACCCGGCCCTACAATGAGCAGTTCTTC
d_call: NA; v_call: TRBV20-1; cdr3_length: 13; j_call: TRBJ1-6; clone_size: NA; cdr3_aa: CSARGTRNSPLHF; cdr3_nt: TGCAGTGCTAGAGGGACGAGAAATTCACCCCTCCACTTT
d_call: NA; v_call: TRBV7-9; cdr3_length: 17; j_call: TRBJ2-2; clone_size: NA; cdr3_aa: CASRTHPGRTNTGELFF; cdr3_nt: TGTGCCAGCAGAACCCATCCAGGGCGAACCAACACCGGGGAGCTGTTTTTT
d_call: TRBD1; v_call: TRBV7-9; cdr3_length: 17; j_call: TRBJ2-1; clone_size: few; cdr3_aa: CASSLRQGWGMYNEQFF; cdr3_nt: TGTGCCAGCAGCTTAAGACAGGGCTGGGGGATGTACAATGAGCAGTTCTTC
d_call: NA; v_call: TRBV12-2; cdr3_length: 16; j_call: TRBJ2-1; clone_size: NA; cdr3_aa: CASRLGGLERRNEQFF; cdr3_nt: TGTGCAAGTCGCTTAGGGGGACTAGAGAGGAGGAATGAGCAGTTCTTC
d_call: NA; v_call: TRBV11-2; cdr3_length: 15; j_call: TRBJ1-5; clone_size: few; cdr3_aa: CASSLQGRGDQPQHF; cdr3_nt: TGTGCCAGCAGCTTACAGGGGCGCGGTGATCAGCCCCAGCATTTT
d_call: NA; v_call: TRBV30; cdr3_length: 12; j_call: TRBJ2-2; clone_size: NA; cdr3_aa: CAWSRDTGELFF; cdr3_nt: TGTGCCTGGAGCCGTGACACCGGGGAGCTGTTTTTT
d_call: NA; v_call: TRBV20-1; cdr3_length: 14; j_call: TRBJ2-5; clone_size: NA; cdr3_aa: CSARGRQGGETQYF; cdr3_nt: TGCAGTGCTAGGGGGAGACAGGGAGGGGAGACCCAGTACTTC
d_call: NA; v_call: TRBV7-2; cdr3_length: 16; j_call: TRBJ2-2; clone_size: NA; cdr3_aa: CASSREAGTNTGELFF; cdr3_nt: TGTGCCAGCAGCCGAGAGGCAGGAACGAACACCGGGGAGCTGTTTTTT
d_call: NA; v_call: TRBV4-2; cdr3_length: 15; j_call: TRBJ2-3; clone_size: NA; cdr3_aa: CASSRPGSAGDTQYF; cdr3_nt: TGTGCCAGCAGCCGCCCGGGAAGCGCGGGAGATACGCAGTATTTT
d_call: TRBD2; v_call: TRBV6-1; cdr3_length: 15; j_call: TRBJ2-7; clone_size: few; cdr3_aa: CANDGRGTLKDEQYF; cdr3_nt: TGTGCCAACGATGGGCGGGGGACCTTAAAGGACGAGCAGTACTTC
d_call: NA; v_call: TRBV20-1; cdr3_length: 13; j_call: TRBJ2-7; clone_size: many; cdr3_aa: CSAILPPVYEQYF; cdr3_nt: TGCAGTGCTATCCTACCGCCAGTCTACGAGCAGTACTTC
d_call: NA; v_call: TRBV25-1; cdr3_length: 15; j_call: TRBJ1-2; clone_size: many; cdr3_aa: CASSEFRGSNYGYTF; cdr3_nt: TGTGCCAGCAGTGAATTCAGAGGGTCTAACTATGGCTACACCTTC
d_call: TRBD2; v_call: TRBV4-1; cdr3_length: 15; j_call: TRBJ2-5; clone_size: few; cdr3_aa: CASSQVGLVGETQYF; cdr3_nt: TGCGCCAGCAGCCAAGTTGGACTAGTAGGGGAGACCCAGTACTTC
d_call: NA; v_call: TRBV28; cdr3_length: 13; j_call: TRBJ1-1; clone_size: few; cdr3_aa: CASSQRRSLNAFF; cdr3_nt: TGTGCCAGCAGCCAACGACGGTCCCTGAACGCTTTCTTT
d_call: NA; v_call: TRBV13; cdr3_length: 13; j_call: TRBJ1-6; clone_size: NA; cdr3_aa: CASSPSFGSPLHF; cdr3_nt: TGTGCCAGCAGCCCATCTTTCGGATCACCCCTCCACTTT
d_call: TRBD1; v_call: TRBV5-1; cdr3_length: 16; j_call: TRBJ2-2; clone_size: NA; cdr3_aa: CASSPVRDSPSGELFF; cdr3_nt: TGCGCCAGCAGCCCAGTCCGGGACAGTCCGTCCGGGGAGCTGTTTTTT
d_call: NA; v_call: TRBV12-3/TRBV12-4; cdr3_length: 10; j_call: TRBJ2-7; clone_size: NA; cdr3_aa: CARNRGEQYF; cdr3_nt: TGTGCCAGGAATCGGGGAGAGCAGTACTTC
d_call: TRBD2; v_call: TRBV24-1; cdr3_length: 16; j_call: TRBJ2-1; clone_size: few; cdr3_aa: CATSNPGGISGNEQFF; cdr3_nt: TGTGCCACCAGTAATCCGGGGGGAATCTCCGGCAATGAGCAGTTCTTC
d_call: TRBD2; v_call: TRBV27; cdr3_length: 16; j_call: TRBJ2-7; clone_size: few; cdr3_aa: CASSPIAGSSPYEQYF; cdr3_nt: TGTGCCAGCAGCCCTATAGCGGGGAGTTCCCCCTACGAGCAGTACTTC
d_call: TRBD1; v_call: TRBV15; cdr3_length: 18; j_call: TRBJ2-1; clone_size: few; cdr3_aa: CATSREIGTGGPYNEQFF; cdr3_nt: TGTGCCACCAGCAGAGAAATTGGAACAGGGGGCCCCTACAATGAGCAGTTCTTC
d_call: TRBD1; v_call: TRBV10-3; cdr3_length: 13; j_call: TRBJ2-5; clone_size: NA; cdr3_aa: CAIRDRDGETQYF; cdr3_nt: TGTGCCATCAGAGACAGGGACGGCGAGACCCAGTACTTC
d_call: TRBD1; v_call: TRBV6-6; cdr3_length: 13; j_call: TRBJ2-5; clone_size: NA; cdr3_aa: CASKTGARETQYF; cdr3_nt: TGTGCCAGCAAAACAGGGGCTAGAGAGACCCAGTACTTC
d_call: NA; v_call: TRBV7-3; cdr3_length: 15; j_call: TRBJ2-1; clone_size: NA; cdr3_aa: CASSLTASPYNEQFF; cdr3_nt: TGTGCCAGCAGCTTAACAGCCTCGCCCTACAATGAGCAGTTCTTC
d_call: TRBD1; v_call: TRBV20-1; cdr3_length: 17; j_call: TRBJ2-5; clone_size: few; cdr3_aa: CSARPPPGQGERETQYF; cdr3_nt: TGCAGTGCTAGACCTCCCCCGGGACAGGGAGAAAGAGAGACCCAGTACTTC
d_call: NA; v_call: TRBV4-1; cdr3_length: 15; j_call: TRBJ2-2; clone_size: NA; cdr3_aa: CASSQVWGRTGELFF; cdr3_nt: TGCGCCAGCAGCCAAGTATGGGGCCGGACCGGGGAGCTGTTTTTT
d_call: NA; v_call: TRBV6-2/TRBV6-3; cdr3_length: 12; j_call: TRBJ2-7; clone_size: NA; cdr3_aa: CASTSVTYEQYF; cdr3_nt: TGTGCCAGCACTAGCGTTACCTACGAGCAGTACTTC
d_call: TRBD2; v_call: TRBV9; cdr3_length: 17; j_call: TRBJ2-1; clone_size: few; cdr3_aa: CASSPRASGPSYNEQFF; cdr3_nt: TGTGCCAGCAGCCCTCGGGCTAGCGGTCCCTCCTACAATGAGCAGTTCTTC
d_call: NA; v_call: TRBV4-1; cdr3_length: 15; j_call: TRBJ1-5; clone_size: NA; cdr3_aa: CASSQASGLGQPQHF; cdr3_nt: TGCGCCAGCAGCCAAGCGTCAGGGCTTGGTCAGCCCCAGCATTTT